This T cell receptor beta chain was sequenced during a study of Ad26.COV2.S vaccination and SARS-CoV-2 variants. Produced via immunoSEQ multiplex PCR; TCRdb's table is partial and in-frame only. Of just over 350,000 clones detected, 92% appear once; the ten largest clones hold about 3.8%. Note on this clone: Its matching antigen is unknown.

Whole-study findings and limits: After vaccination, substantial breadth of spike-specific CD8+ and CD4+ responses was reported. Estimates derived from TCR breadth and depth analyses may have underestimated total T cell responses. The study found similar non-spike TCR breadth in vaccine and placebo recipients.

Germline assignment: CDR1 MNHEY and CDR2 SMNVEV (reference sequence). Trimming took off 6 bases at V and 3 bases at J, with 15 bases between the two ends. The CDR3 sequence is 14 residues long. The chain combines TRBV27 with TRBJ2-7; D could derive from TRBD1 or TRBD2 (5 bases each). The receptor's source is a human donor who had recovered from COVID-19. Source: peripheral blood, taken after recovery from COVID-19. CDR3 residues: CASSPRGRRYEQYF. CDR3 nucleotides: TGTGCCAGCAGCCCCCGGGGCAGGCGCTACGAGCAGTACTTC.